Following are 5 T cell receptor beta chains from one sample sequenced in a study of cytomegalovirus exposure and HLA in healthy donors. The study ran its PCR with 60 Vbeta and 13 Jbeta primers. The table came from immunoSEQ multiplex PCR; TCRdb's copy has only in-frame clones and leaves some out. The data hold tens of thousands of clones, with more than 70% observed a single time. Sequenced material: PBMCs. All receptors derive from a woman between 18 and 29 years old in good health and CMV-seronegative.

This clone was found once. The rearrangement uses TRBV10-3 and TRBJ1-2; 11 nucleotides align to TRBD1. The CDR3 totals 13 residues. Germline V CDR1 and CDR2: ENHRY, SYGVKD. The J segment lost 7 bases and the V segment lost 3 bases, leaving 1 base of the junction unmatched. CDR3 coding DNA: TGTGCCATCAGTGAAGGGACAGGGGGTGGCTACACCTTC. This encodes CAISEGTGGGYTF.

DNA for the CDR3: TGTGCCAGCAGTGAATCTCCTAGCGGGAGGGTGAATGAGCAGTTCTTC. Translating gives CASSESPSGRVNEQFF. The chain recombines TRBV6-4 with TRBJ2-1, with 12 positions matching TRBD2. The CDR3 has 16 amino acids. With 3 bases clipped from V and 7 bases from J, the junction kept 7 bases outside the gene matches. Germline V gene data show CDR1 as MRHNA and CDR2 as SNTAGT.

Only one count was recorded for this clone. The rearrangement joins TRBV15 to TRBJ2-7; TRBD1 might be the D (6 bases). The V end was cut by 0 bases, the J end by 1 base, with 19 bases between. CDR3 length: 18 residues. CDR1 is LNHNV, CDR2 YYDKDF, per germline (reference sequence). The CDR3 coding sequence is TGTGCCACCAGCAGAGATCGAACAGGGCGTTATAGATCCTACGAGCAGTACTTC. As protein: CATSRDRTGRYRSYEQYF.

This clone was found a few times. The chain joins TRBV29-1 to TRBJ2-7, with 11 positions matching TRBD1. CDR1 is SQVTM, CDR2 ANQGSEA, per germline. J was trimmed by 4 bases and V by 7 bases; bases with no gene match: 6. The CDR3 sequence is 13 residues long. CDR3 residues: CSGGQGAAYEQYF. The CDR3 nucleotides are TGCAGCGGAGGACAGGGGGCCGCTTACGAGCAGTACTTC.

The V and J genes are TRBV5-1 and TRBJ1-1; TRBD1 matches at 8 bases. The germline V gene encodes CDR1 SGHRS and CDR2 YFSETQ. The CDR3 runs 14 residues. V dropped 4 bases and J dropped 5; count of bases not matched to a gene: 7. The CDR3 DNA reads as TGCGCCAGCAGCCTGGGACAGGTCAAAACTGAAGCTTTCTTT. Translating it yields CASSLGQVKTEAFF.